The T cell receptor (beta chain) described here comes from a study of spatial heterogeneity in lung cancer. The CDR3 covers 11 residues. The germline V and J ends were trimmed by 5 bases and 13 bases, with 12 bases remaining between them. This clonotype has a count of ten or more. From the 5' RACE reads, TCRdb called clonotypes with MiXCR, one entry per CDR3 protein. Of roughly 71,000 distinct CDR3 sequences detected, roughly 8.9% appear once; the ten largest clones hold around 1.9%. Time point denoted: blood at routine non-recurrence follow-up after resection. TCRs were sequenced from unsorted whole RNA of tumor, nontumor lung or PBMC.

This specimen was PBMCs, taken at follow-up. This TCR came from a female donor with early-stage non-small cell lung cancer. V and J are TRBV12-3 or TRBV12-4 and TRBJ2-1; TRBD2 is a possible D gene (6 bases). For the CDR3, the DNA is TGTGCCAGCAGTCCCGGGACTCGTCAGTTCTTC. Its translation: CASSPGTRQFF.